Sequencing of this T cell receptor (beta chain) was carried out in a study of control samples from healthy donors and cancer patients (dated by TCRdb to 2019 to 2021). The CDR3 contains 13 residues, cysteine and phenylalanine counted. Of the read, only the CDR3 DNA is kept; its 39 bases are in frame from base 1. V was cut back by 4 bases and J by 0 bases, leaving a gap of 4 bases between them. CDR1 and CDR2 (KGHDR, SFDVKD) derive from the germline V gene. Of note for this clone: The antigen it binds to is not known. No base-level quality is on record; no much larger clone is a single base apart.

The library was made by the immunoSEQ multiplex PCR assay. TCRdb took this table from immuneACCESS and kept in-frame rearrangements with V and J called. Such tables lack part of the clones; where checked against another copy, unresolved V genes explain under half of the gap, and the rest is unexplained. This sample lists some 110,000 clones; 83% were detected once. Around 13% of the sample goes to the ten largest clones. Sample: blood. The V and J genes are TRBV24-1 and TRBJ2-3, with the D segment identity uncertain. The source of this sequence is a woman in her 50s in good health. The sequenced DNA is TGTGCCACCAGTGAGGTTAGCACAGATACGCAGTATTTT. The encoded protein is CATSEVSTDTQYF.